Listed below are T cell receptor beta chains from one sample, sequenced in a study of blood T cell repertoires in COVID-19. TCRdb keeps only in-frame clones here, not all; method: immunoSEQ multiplex PCR. The data show about 250,000 clones, with around four fifths seen just once and less than 4.5% held by the top ten. Source material: peripheral blood. The receptors originated from a man in his fifties with acute or convalescent COVID-19. The CDR3 runs from the conserved cysteine through the conserved F or W. A D gene is named only where the DNA matches it firmly. Size is omitted from some rows. Given values are once, few, many or a class for expanded clones.

d_call clone_size j_call cdr3_length v_call cdr3_nt cdr3_aa
TRBD1 NA TRBJ2-5 17 TRBV4-1 TGCGCCAGCAGCCAAGATCTTTTCGGGACAGGGAGCGAGACCCAGTACTTC CASSQDLFGTGSETQYF
NA NA TRBJ2-7 14 TRBV7-3 TGTGCCAGCAGCTTACAGGGTGGCCCCTACGAGCAGTACTTC CASSLQGGPYEQYF
NA NA TRBJ1-6 13 TRBV2 TGTGCCAGCGGGGAGAATGGAAATTCACCCCTCCACTTT CASGENGNSPLHF
NA NA TRBJ2-5 13 TRBV24-1 TGTGCCACCCCCGTGGGGCGGCGGGAGACCCAGTACTTC CATPVGRRETQYF
NA NA TRBJ1-6 14 TRBV7-9 TGTGCCAGCAGCTTAGAACCTACTAATTCACCCCTCCACTTT CASSLEPTNSPLHF
NA few TRBJ1-2 13 TRBV30 TGTGCCTGGATCGACACATTAACTTTTGGCTACACCTTC CAWIDTLTFGYTF
TRBD2 NA TRBJ2-1 15 TRBV5-6 TGTGCCAGCAGAATGACTAGCGGGAGAGGGGTTGAGCAGTTCTTC CASRMTSGRGVEQFF
NA NA TRBJ1-1 17 TRBV3-1/TRBV3-2 TGTGCCAGCAGCCAAGATGAAGAGCACAGGCTGAACACTGAAGCTTTCTTT CASSQDEEHRLNTEAFF
TRBD1 once TRBJ1-2 14 TRBV5-1 TGCGCCAGCAGCAGGACAGGAGCTAACTATGGCTACACCTTC CASSRTGANYGYTF
NA NA TRBJ1-5 13 TRBV27 TGTGCCAGCAGTTTAAGAGGAGGGCAGCCCCAGCATTTT CASSLRGGQPQHF
NA NA TRBJ1-2 16 TRBV25-1 TGTGCCAGCAGCGACCCCCGGGGGGGTGACAACTATGGCTACACCTTC CASSDPRGGDNYGYTF
TRBD1 NA TRBJ1-1 15 TRBV5-1 TGCGCCAGCAGCTCACAGGGGGGAATGAACACTGAAGCTTTCTTT CASSSQGGMNTEAFF
NA NA TRBJ1-1 13 TRBV10-3 TGTGCCATCAAAATATCCCCGAACACTGAAGCTTTCTTT CAIKISPNTEAFF
TRBD2 NA TRBJ2-1 16 TRBV10-1 TGCGCCAGCAGTGAGAGGACTAGCGGGGTTGTAAATGAGCAGTTCTTC CASSERTSGVVNEQFF
NA NA TRBJ2-7 15 TRBV15 TGTGCCACCAGCAGAGATCTGGCAGGGGGGTCCGAGCAGTACTTC CATSRDLAGGSEQYF
TRBD1 once TRBJ2-1 15 TRBV19 TGTGCCAGTAGTTTTTGGGGACAGGGGTACAATGAGCAGTTCTTC CASSFWGQGYNEQFF
NA NA TRBJ1-2 12 TRBV5-3 TGTGCCTCATCCCCCGGGGTAGGCGGCTACACCTTC CASSPGVGGYTF
NA NA TRBJ1-2 15 TRBV7-9 TGTGCCAGCAGCTTTGACCACTACTACACTTTCGACTACACCTTC CASSFDHYYTFDYTF
NA NA TRBJ2-7 14 TRBV18 TGTGCCAGCTCACCATCGCCAGTTGGAGGCGAGCAGTACTTC CASSPSPVGGEQYF
NA few TRBJ2-7 12 TRBV3-1/TRBV3-2 TGTGCCAGCAGCCAACAGGGTACCGAGCAGTACTTC CASSQQGTEQYF
TRBD1 NA TRBJ1-1 16 TRBV18 TGTGCCAGCTCACCACGACAGGGAAAAGGCCCCGCTGAAGCTTTCTTT CASSPRQGKGPAEAFF
NA NA TRBJ2-1 18 TRBV4-1 TGCGCCAGCAGCCAAGACCCAGGGGACCTGCCCCCCTACAATGAGCAGTTCTTC CASSQDPGDLPPYNEQFF
TRBD1 NA TRBJ1-2 15 TRBV6-6 TGTGCCATGCGGGACAGGTCGGTAGCTAACTATGGCTACACCTTC CAMRDRSVANYGYTF
NA NA TRBJ1-2 15 TRBV4-2 TGTGCCAGCAGCCAAGACATAAGCAGGGTCTATGGCTACACCTTC CASSQDISRVYGYTF
NA NA TRBJ1-5 13 TRBV3-1/TRBV3-2 TGTGCCAGCAGCCAAGTCCAGAATCAGCCCCAGCATTTT CASSQVQNQPQHF
TRBD1 NA TRBJ2-3 18 TRBV19 TGTGCCAGTAGTATAGATAGGCAGGGGGCGGGAAGGGAAGATACGCAGTATTTT CASSIDRQGAGREDTQYF
NA NA TRBJ2-7 13 TRBV2 TGTGCCAGCACGGGGGACTCTAGCTACGAGCAGTACTTC CASTGDSSYEQYF
TRBD1 NA TRBJ1-4 14 TRBV28 TGTGCCAGCAGGGTACAGGGGCACGATGAAAAACTGTTTTTT CASRVQGHDEKLFF
NA NA TRBJ1-1 13 TRBV4-1 TGCGCCAGCAGCCAGAGGCGGGCCACTGAAGCTTTCTTT CASSQRRATEAFF
NA NA TRBJ2-3 15 TRBV15 TGTGCCACCAGCCCACAGGTATCGAGCACAGATACGCAGTATTTT CATSPQVSSTDTQYF
TRBD1 NA TRBJ2-1 12 TRBV6-5 TGTGCCAGCAGGCTTACAGGGGATGAGCAGTTCTTC CASRLTGDEQFF
TRBD1 few TRBJ2-7 14 TRBV7-8 TGTGCCAGCAGCTTGGGACAGGAGTCCTACGAGCAGTACTTC CASSLGQESYEQYF
TRBD1 NA TRBJ1-5 15 TRBV9 TGTGCCAGCAGCGTAGGTGGGACAGGGGATCAGCCCCAGCATTTT CASSVGGTGDQPQHF
NA NA TRBJ1-2 14 TRBV6-2/TRBV6-3 TGTGCCAGCAGTGAGCAGGGGAGAGGATATGGCTACACCTTC CASSEQGRGYGYTF
TRBD1 NA TRBJ1-6 18 TRBV5-5 TGTGCCAGCAGCTTGGCGGTCCTGGGACAGGGGTTTAATTCACCCCTCCACTTT CASSLAVLGQGFNSPLHF
TRBD2 NA TRBJ2-2 13 TRBV12-5 TGTGCTAGTTCACCGGGAGGCCCCGGGGAGCTGTTTTTT CASSPGGPGELFF
NA NA TRBJ2-1 13 TRBV10-1 TGCGCCAGCAGTGGGAGCTCCTACAATGAGCAGTTCTTC CASSGSSYNEQFF
TRBD2 NA TRBJ2-1 15 TRBV6-5 TGTGCCAGCAGAAAGGGACTAGCGGCCCCGGTGGAGCAGTTCTTC CASRKGLAAPVEQFF
NA NA TRBJ2-6 16 TRBV25-1 TGTGCCAGCAGTGCCCCTGGAGTATCTGGGGCCAACGTCCTGACTTTC CASSAPGVSGANVLTF
TRBD1 few TRBJ1-2 13 TRBV12-3/TRBV12-4 TGTGCCAGCAGTTTACAGGGGGCGAAAGGCTACACCTTC CASSLQGAKGYTF
NA NA TRBJ2-1 19 TRBV7-8 TGTGCCAGCAGCTTAGCGTATGTCAGGGGAGCGCGCTCCTACAATGAGCAGTTCTTC CASSLAYVRGARSYNEQFF
TRBD2 NA TRBJ2-7 14 TRBV18 TGTGCCAGCTCACCGGCTAGCGGGGGGCACGAGCAGTACTTC CASSPASGGHEQYF
NA NA TRBJ1-5 13 TRBV29-1 TGCAGCGTTCGTGGGGCAGCCGGTCAGCCCCAGCATTTT CSVRGAAGQPQHF
TRBD2 NA TRBJ2-7 15 TRBV11-1 TGTGCCAGCGCCCCACCCGGGACTACATCCTACGAGCAGTACTTC CASAPPGTTSYEQYF
TRBD1 NA TRBJ2-3 15 TRBV6-5 TGTGCCAGCAGTTACTCGGGACAGGGGTCAGATACGCAGTATTTT CASSYSGQGSDTQYF
NA few TRBJ2-3 16 TRBV15 TGTGCCACCAGCGGGGGTGAGGGCGGGGGCACAGATACGCAGTATTTT CATSGGEGGGTDTQYF
NA NA TRBJ2-5 14 TRBV5-6 TGTGCCAGCAGCTTGGGCAGGGTGAAAGAGACCCAGTACTTC CASSLGRVKETQYF